These 12 T cell receptor beta chains came from one sample sequenced in a study of cytomegalovirus exposure and HLA in healthy donors. 60 Vbeta and 13 Jbeta primers were used in PCR. TCRdb keeps only in-frame clones here, not all; method: immunoSEQ multiplex PCR. The profile shows more than 95,000 clones, about 69% of them singletons. Sequenced sample: PBMCs. These receptor sequences come from a woman between 18 and 30 years old in good health and CMV-seronegative.

The rearrangement joins TRBV5-1 to TRBJ2-7; no reliable D call. Germline values: CDR1 SGHRS, CDR2 YFSETQ. The CDR3 contains 13 residues. The germline V and J ends were trimmed by 3 bases and 6 bases, with 13 bases remaining between them. CDR3 DNA sequence: TGCGCCAGCAGCTCGGTTTACTCCATCGAGCAGTACTTC. Translated, it gives CASSSVYSIEQYF.

The gene calls are TRBV4-1 and TRBJ1-1, with D maybe TRBD1 (6 bases). This CDR3 has 14 residues. With 2 bases removed from V and 10 bases from J, the gap between germline ends came to 17 bases. Germline lookup yields CDR1 MGHRA and CDR2 YSYEKL. The CDR3 DNA follows: TGCGCCAGCAGCCAATTGAGGACAGAGGGTCGAGCTTTCTTT. Translating gives CASSQLRTEGRAFF.

The J gene is TRBJ2-6, the V gene TRBV6-5; the D is unclear. With 5 bases removed from V and 2 bases from J, the gap between germline ends came to 4 bases. Germline CDR1 reads MNHEY; CDR2 reads SVGAGI. There are 13 residues in the CDR3. The CDR3 DNA sequence: TGTGCCAGCAGTACACCTGGGGCCAACGTCCTGACTTTC. Translated: CASSTPGANVLTF.

Notes on this clone: Other DNA sequences of this sample code for an identical CDR3. V usage is TRBV30 and J usage is TRBJ1-6; a possible D gene is TRBD1 (6 bases). The germline V gene encodes CDR1 GTSNPN and CDR2 SVGIG (reference sequence). This CDR3 has 13 residues. Trimming stripped 5 bases from V and 6 bases from J, with 11 bases between. This CDR3 reads CAWGLDSNSPLHF. DNA for the CDR3: TGTGCCTGGGGGTTGGACAGTAATTCACCCCTCCACTTT.

The chain couples TRBV5-1 to TRBJ2-1; 9 bases map to TRBD1. Germline V gene sequence: CDR1 SGHRS, CDR2 YFSETQ. The V gene end was trimmed by 0 bases and the J gene end by 5 bases; junction bases not matched to a gene: 0. CDR3 size: 14 residues. For the CDR3, the DNA is TGCGCCAGCAGCTTGGGACAGGGGGACAATGAGCAGTTCTTC. Protein product: CASSLGQGDNEQFF.

The rearrangement uses TRBV27 and TRBJ2-1; 8 bases map to TRBD2. This CDR3 is 16 amino acids long. The V gene end was trimmed by 1 base and the J gene end by 9 bases; junction bases not matched to a gene: 11. The germline V gene encodes CDR1 MNHEY and CDR2 SMNVEV (reference sequence). CDR3: CASSLLVGTRRSEQFF. The CDR3 DNA follows: TGTGCCAGCAGTTTATTAGTTGGGACTAGGCGTAGTGAGCAGTTCTTC.

The rearrangement joins TRBV5-5 to TRBJ1-2, with D perhaps TRBD1 (5 bases). The CDR3 has 15 amino acids. The germline CDR1 and CDR2 sequences are SGHKS and YYEKEE (reference sequence). V lost 0 bases and J lost 5, with 14 bases in between. CDR3 loop: CASSLEDTLGYGYTF. The CDR3 nucleotides are TGTGCCAGCAGCTTGGAGGACACCCTCGGGTATGGCTACACCTTC.

V gene TRBV27 combines with J gene TRBJ1-2; 9 positions agree with TRBD1. Germline V lookup: CDR1 MNHEY, CDR2 SMNVEV (reference sequence). The length of the CDR3 is 15 residues. The V segment lost 3 bases and the J segment 8 bases; nucleotides outside the gene matches: 10. The DNA for the CDR3 is TGTGCCAGCAGTTTGACAGGGGGTGAGTTAAGCGGCTACACCTTC. Translation: CASSLTGGELSGYTF.

The chain joins TRBV7-9 to TRBJ1-1; D remains unclear. This CDR3 is 13 amino acids long. Germline lookup yields CDR1 SEHNR and CDR2 FQNEAQ (reference sequence). V was pared by 1 base and J by 4 bases, with 7 bases between. The CDR3 region is CASSLDGVTEAFF. In DNA, the CDR3 is TGTGCCAGCAGCTTAGACGGTGTCACTGAAGCTTTCTTT.

The chain joins TRBV6-1 to TRBJ2-7, with 8 nucleotides matching TRBD1. Germline lookup yields CDR1 MNHNS and CDR2 SASEGT. V gave up 7 bases and J gave up 2 bases; unmatched junction bases: 7. This CDR3 is 14 amino acids long. The chain's CDR3 is CASTSGQVPYEQYF. CDR3 in DNA: TGTGCCAGCACCTCGGGACAGGTTCCCTACGAGCAGTACTTC.

V gene TRBV11-2 combines with J gene TRBJ1-2, with D perhaps TRBD1 (5 bases). The germline V gene encodes CDR1 SGHAT and CDR2 FQNNGV. This CDR3 spans 16 amino acids. The V gene lost 1 base and the J gene lost 1 base, with 13 bases spanning the gap. The CDR3 coding sequence is TGTGCCAGCAGCTTAGCAGGGAGGGGAGGTAACTATGGCTACACCTTC. It encodes CASSLAGRGGNYGYTF.

This chain uses TRBV5-1 with TRBJ2-3; 9 bases agree with TRBD1. Germline CDR1 reads SGHRS; CDR2 reads YFSETQ. The V segment lost 0 bases and the J segment 6 bases; nucleotides outside the gene matches: 5. The CDR3 is made up of 15 amino acids. In DNA, the CDR3 is TGCGCCAGCAGCTTGGCGGGGACAGGGTTCGATACGCAGTATTTT. Protein sequence: CASSLAGTGFDTQYF. Full variable domain (missing parts from reference TRBV5-1 and TRBJ2-3): KAGVTQTPRYLIKTRGQQVTLSCSPISGHRSVSWYQQTPGQGLQFLFEYFSETQRNKGNFPGRFSGRQFSNSRSEMNVSTLELGDSALYLCASSLAGTGFDTQYFGPGTRLTVL.